This TCR beta chain was recorded in a study of blood T cell repertoires in COVID-19. Authors' processing steps: Amplification from reference gene primers served as the basis for estimated nucleated cell counts. Method: immunoSEQ multiplex PCR; TCRdb's copy keeps in-frame clones and lacks some. The D gene and trimming were derived from the DNA, and the V and J assignments and clone size from that table. The sample includes about 120,000 clones, about 89% of them seen just once. The V gene's germline CDR1 is LGHNA and CDR2 YNFKEQ. V was shortened by 0 bases and J by 0 bases, with 6 bases between the two germline ends. The CDR3 spans 15 residues.

The chain links TRBV4-2 to TRBJ1-3; no definite D call. This clonotype originated in a woman in her 70s with COVID-19, enrolled during active disease. The specimen was peripheral blood. CDR3: CASSQDGSSGNTIYF. CDR3 bases: TGTGCCAGCAGCCAAGATGGGAGCTCTGGAAACACCATATATTTT.